Each of the 32 T cell receptor beta chains below was sequenced from the same sample in a study of lymphopenia after photon versus proton radiotherapy (dated by TCRdb to the late 2010s). The method behind the library was the immunoSEQ multiplex PCR assay. This immuneACCESS table, as held by TCRdb, lists in-frame sequences with V and J called but not all clones. Of the missing ones, under half trace to an unresolved V gene in checked studies; the others have no known cause. The sample table contains 26,000 or so clones; only one count was recorded for about 81% of them. The ten largest clonotypes hold roughly 29% of the sample. Sample: peripheral blood, taken from a patient treated with photon-based radiotherapy. All receptors come from a man aged 50 to 59 with gastric cancer.

This chain connects TRBV5-8 to TRBJ2-1; D might be TRBD2 (7 bases). CDR3 length equals 12 residues. Trimming took off 3 bases at V and 13 bases at J, with 14 bases between the two ends. Looked up from germline, CDR1 is SGHTS and CDR2 is YDEGEE. The CDR3 region is CASSWTGGLQFF. In DNA form, the CDR3 reads TGTGCCAGCAGCTGGACGGGGGGCTTACAGTTCTTC. The variable domain in full, completed from reference TRBV5-8 and TRBJ2-1, reads EAGVTQSPTHLIKTRGQQATLRCSPISGHTSVYWYQQALGLGLQFLLWYDEGEERNRGNFPPRFSGRQFPNYSSELNVNALELEDSALYLCASSWTGGLQFFGPGTRLTVL.

The rearrangement links TRBV5-1 to TRBJ2-5, with 9 positions matching TRBD1. The CDR3 length is 15 residues. V shed 2 bases, J shed 5 bases, and the junction held 7 bases outside the gene matches. The germline V gene has CDR1 SGHRS and CDR2 YFSETQ. The CDR3 protein is CASSLQGALRETQYF. The CDR3 bases are TGCGCCAGCAGCTTACAGGGGGCGCTTCGGGAGACCCAGTACTTC.

As for this clone: A read error may account for a junction end that differs from germline. This sample also contains other DNA sequences that code for the same CDR3. This chain uses TRBV10-2 with TRBJ1-2; 10 bases align to TRBD1. Germline CDR1 and CDR2: WSHSY and SAAADI. The length of the CDR3 is 14 residues. The CDR3: CASKETGGGYGYTF. The CDR3 nucleotides are TGCGCCAGCAAAGAGACAGGGGGCGGCTATGGCTATACCTTC.

In its sample, this clone was seen a few times. The chain recombines TRBV10-1 with TRBJ1-5, with D uncertain. V lost 7 bases to trimming and J lost 0 bases, with 4 bases between them. The CDR3 loop spans 12 amino acids. Germline values: CDR1 WNHNN, CDR2 SYGVQD (reference sequence). This CDR3 reads CASNLSNQPQHF. CDR3 in DNA: TGCGCCAGCAACCTTAGCAATCAGCCCCAGCATTTT.

The rearrangement links TRBV15 to TRBJ1-2, with TRBD1 matching 8 bases. Germline assignment: CDR1 LNHNV and CDR2 YYDKDF (reference sequence). The CDR3 runs to 16 residues. The J segment lost 4 bases and the V segment lost 4 bases, leaving 11 bases of the junction unmatched. The CDR3 protein is CATSTHQGQDSYGYTF. For the CDR3, the DNA is TGTGCCACCAGCACTCACCAGGGACAGGACTCCTATGGCTACACCTTC.

The chain links TRBV19 to TRBJ1-2, with D unclear. With 7 bases removed from V and 0 bases from J, the gap between germline ends came to 9 bases. The CDR3 is made up of 13 amino acids. Germline V gene lookup returns CDR1 LNHDA and CDR2 SQIVND (reference sequence). The CDR3 loop reads CASKTEPNYGYTF. As DNA, the CDR3 is TGTGCCAGTAAGACGGAGCCTAACTATGGCTACACCTTC.

The chain recombines TRBV6-1 with TRBJ1-4; weak D call: TRBD1 (5 bases). V was shortened by 3 bases and J by 8 bases, with 10 bases between the two germline ends. The CDR3 runs to 13 residues. Germline CDR1 reads MNHNS; CDR2 reads SASEGT. CDR3 region: CASSDSRGEKLFF. In DNA form, the CDR3 reads TGTGCCAGCAGTGACTCCCGGGGGGAAAAACTGTTTTTT.

In the case of this clone: This may be a read error, as it is one base from a much larger clone. The V and J genes are TRBV11-2 and TRBJ2-4, with D unclear. Germline-derived CDR1 and CDR2 are SGHAT and FQNNGV. V was shortened by 1 base and J by 3 bases, with 7 bases between the two germline ends. The CDR3 has 14 residues. The CDR3 here is CASSLGGSKNIQYF. The CDR3 DNA sequence: TGTGCCAGCAGCTTAGGGGGAAGCAAAAACATTCAGTACTTC.

The rearrangement joins TRBV7-2 to TRBJ1-3; 7 nucleotides match TRBD1. Germline CDR1 and CDR2: SGHTA and FQGNSA. J lost 3 bases, V lost 5 bases, and 10 bases had no gene match. CDR3 size: 16 residues. The CDR3 protein is CASSPAQGGSGNTIYF. CDR3 nucleotides: TGTGCCAGCAGCCCCGCTCAAGGGGGCAGTGGAAACACCATATATTTT. Complete variable domain (other parts from reference TRBV7-2 and TRBJ1-3): GAGVSQSPSNKVTEKGKDVELRCDPISGHTALYWYRQSLGQGLEFLIYFQGNSAPDKSGLPSDRFSAERTGGSVSTLTIQRTQQEDSAVYLCASSPAQGGSGNTIYFGEGSWLTVV.

The gene calls are TRBV7-6 and TRBJ2-5, with a tentative D call TRBD2 (5 bases). The CDR3 has 13 residues. V dropped 1 base and J dropped 5 bases, with 8 bases sitting between them. Per the germline V gene, CDR1 is SGHVS and CDR2 is FNYEAQ. Here the CDR3 reads CASSLVRGETQYF. CDR3 DNA sequence: TGTGCCAGCAGCTTAGTGAGAGGGGAGACCCAGTACTTC.

The chain couples TRBV5-1 to TRBJ1-3; no clear D gene. The V and J ends lost 0 bases and 0 bases respectively, with 7 bases between them. The CDR3 spans 15 residues. Germline V CDR1 and CDR2: SGHRS, YFSETQ. CDR3 sequence: CASSLAVGSGNTIYF. The CDR3 DNA is TGCGCCAGCAGCTTGGCCGTCGGCTCTGGAAACACCATATATTTT.

V gene TRBV10-2 combines with J gene TRBJ2-6; perhaps TRBD1 as D (6 bases). Germline assignment: CDR1 WSHSY and CDR2 SAAADI. The CDR3 sequence is 14 residues long. V lost 7 bases and J lost 12, with 19 bases in between. CDR3 amino acids: CASTKIQGGGVLTF. CDR3 DNA sequence: TGCGCCAGCACCAAAATCCAAGGGGGTGGCGTCCTGACTTTC.

The genes are TRBV19 and TRBJ1-2, with TRBD1 matching over 8 bases. The CDR3 totals 15 residues. Looked up from germline, CDR1 is LNHDA and CDR2 is SQIVND (reference sequence). The J segment lost 7 bases and the V segment lost 0 bases, leaving 7 bases of the junction unmatched. The chain's CDR3 is CASSIDNRGNGGYTF. DNA of the CDR3: TGTGCCAGTAGTATAGACAACAGGGGGAACGGTGGCTACACCTTC.

This clone came up once. The chain recombines TRBV23-1 with TRBJ1-4; possible D gene TRBD1, 5 bases. TRBV23-1 has ORF status, its function being uncertain. There are 16 residues in the CDR3. Trimming took off 1 base at V and 7 bases at J, with 16 bases between the two ends. The CDR3 is CASSQFEDREGEKLFF. CDR3 coding DNA: TGCGCCAGCAGTCAATTTGAAGACAGAGAGGGTGAAAAACTGTTTTTT.

The gene calls are TRBV29-1 and TRBJ1-1; 7 bases line up with TRBD1. V lost 5 bases, J lost 0 bases, and 3 bases stayed unmatched. This CDR3 contains 13 residues. Germline V gives CDR1 SQVTM, CDR2 ANQGSEA. CDR3 region: CSVWTGMNTEAFF. In DNA form, the CDR3 reads TGCAGCGTTTGGACAGGAATGAACACTGAAGCTTTCTTT.

The chain uses TRBV18 and TRBJ2-7; D is uncertain. The V gene lost 6 bases and the J gene lost 5 bases, with 20 bases spanning the gap. CDR3 length equals 15 residues. CDR1 KGHSH and CDR2 LQKENI come from the germline V gene. The CDR3 loop is CASSSRATLTDEQYF. The CDR3 DNA is TGTGCCAGCTCCTCTCGGGCAACCCTTACGGACGAGCAGTACTTC.

The V call is TRBV2, the J call TRBJ1-2; tentatively, D is TRBD1 (5 bases). Trimming stripped 6 bases from V and 1 base from J, with 9 bases between. Germline CDR1 reads SNHLY; CDR2 reads FYNNEI. The CDR3 runs 13 residues. The CDR3: CASRGTGNYGYTF. The DNA of the CDR3 is TGTGCCAGCAGAGGGACGGGTAACTATGGCTACACCTTC.

The chain couples TRBV25-1 to TRBJ2-5; D not resolved. V dropped 0 bases and J dropped 5 bases, with 4 bases sitting between them. CDR1 is MGHDK and CDR2 is SYGVNS in the germline V gene. CDR3 length: 12 residues. The CDR3 coding sequence is TGTGCCAGCAGTGAATATTTGGAGACCCAGTACTTC. Protein sequence: CASSEYLETQYF.

This chain connects TRBV10-3 to TRBJ2-5; no clear D. Trimming removed 4 bases at V and 4 bases at J, with 13 bases between. Germline V CDR1 and CDR2: ENHRY, SYGVKD. This CDR3 has 14 residues. In DNA, the CDR3 is TGTGCCATCAGTGGGATAGGACCTGGAGAGACCCAGTACTTC. Residues: CAISGIGPGETQYF.

This clone was counted once. This chain connects TRBV6-1 to TRBJ2-1; no clear D gene. Germline loops: CDR1 MNHNS, CDR2 SASEGT. The length of the CDR3 is 14 residues. V shed 2 bases and J shed 7 bases, with 12 bases lying between them. The DNA of the CDR3 is TGTGCCAGCAGTGAAATCTTAGGGTGGAATGAGCAGTTCTTC. This encodes CASSEILGWNEQFF.

The rearrangement joins TRBV11-2 to TRBJ2-1, with a weak D call TRBD1 (6 bases). In germline, CDR1 is SGHAT, CDR2 FQNNGV. The CDR3 extends over 11 amino acids. The germline V and J ends were trimmed by 3 bases and 15 bases, with 12 bases remaining between them. CDR3 in DNA: TGTGCCAGCAGCTTTGGTCAGGGGTGGTTCTTC. Its protein is CASSFGQGWFF.

The genes are TRBV7-2 and TRBJ2-3; 11 nucleotides align to TRBD1. CDR1 and CDR2 from the germline V gene are SGHTA and FQGNSA. Losses at the gene ends were 5 bases for V and 3 bases for J; bases not matched to a gene: 7. The CDR3 covers 16 residues. CDR3 in amino acids: CASSKDRGRRTDTQYF. CDR3 sequence (DNA): TGTGCCAGCAGCAAGGACAGGGGGCGAAGGACAGATACGCAGTATTTT.

The chain is built from TRBV10-2 and TRBJ1-1; the D gene is possibly TRBD1 (6 bases). Germline assignment: CDR1 WSHSY and CDR2 SAAADI. CDR3 length equals 14 residues. The V gene lost 0 bases and the J gene lost 10 bases, with 15 bases spanning the gap. Here the CDR3 reads CASSESGQFGGAFF. CDR3 DNA: TGCGCCAGCAGTGAGTCAGGACAGTTCGGCGGAGCTTTCTTT.

The CDR3 region is CASSLEMETGELFF. CDR3 nucleotides: TGCGCCAGCAGCTTGGAAATGGAAACCGGGGAGCTGTTTTTT. The chain has TRBV5-1 and TRBJ2-2; D unresolved. CDR3 length: 14 amino acids. Trimming shortened V by 0 bases and J by 5 bases, and 8 bases separated the two germline ends. The germline gives CDR1 SGHRS, CDR2 YFSETQ. The whole variable domain, filled in from reference TRBV5-1 and TRBJ2-2, reads KAGVTQTPRYLIKTRGQQVTLSCSPISGHRSVSWYQQTPGQGLQFLFEYFSETQRNKGNFPGRFSGRQFSNSRSEMNVSTLELGDSALYLCASSLEMETGELFFGEGSRLTVL.

V usage is TRBV9 and J usage is TRBJ1-3; no firm D call. Trimming took 0 bases from V and 3 from J, leaving 10 bases between them. Germline CDR1 SGDLS, CDR2 YYNGEE. The CDR3 covers 15 residues. CDR3 coding DNA: TGTGCCAGCAGCGTAGCTTCGACTCTTGGAAACACCATATATTTT. This codes for CASSVASTLGNTIYF. Combining the CDR3 with reference TRBV9 and TRBJ1-3 gives the whole variable domain DSGVTQTPKHLITATGQRVTLRCSPRSGDLSVYWYQQSLDQGLQFLIQYYNGEERAKGNILERFSAQQFPDLHSELNLSSLELGDSALYFCASSVASTLGNTIYFGEGSWLTVV.

The chain combines TRBV6-6 with TRBJ1-4; D perhaps matches TRBD1 (5 bases). Germline V gene data show CDR1 as MNHNY and CDR2 as SVGAGI (reference sequence). The CDR3 loop spans 16 amino acids. Deletions cut 2 bases from V and 0 bases from J, with 10 bases between. This chain's CDR3 is CASSYGGTATNEKLFF. The CDR3, as DNA: TGTGCCAGCAGTTACGGGGGGACTGCAACTAATGAAAAACTGTTTTTT.

V is TRBV14 and J is TRBJ2-7, with 10 nucleotides matching TRBD2. Germline V lookup: CDR1 SGHDN, CDR2 FVKESK. Trimming removed 4 bases from V and 5 bases from J; junction bases left unmatched: 14. The CDR3 covers 17 residues. The CDR3 is CASSRRSVAGGANEQYF. CDR3 bases: TGTGCCAGCAGCCGACGGTCGGTAGCGGGGGGTGCTAACGAGCAGTACTTC.

This rearrangement joins TRBV5-4 to TRBJ1-2; weak D call: TRBD1 (5 bases). V was trimmed by 2 bases and J by 4 bases, leaving 12 bases between them. This CDR3 region has 14 residues. Germline V gives CDR1 SGHNT, CDR2 YYREEE (reference sequence). The CDR3 here is CASSFGQGGYGYTF. The CDR3 nucleotides read TGTGCCAGCAGCTTCGGACAAGGCGGCTATGGCTACACCTTC.

V usage is TRBV5-1 and J usage is TRBJ2-1, with 8 positions matching TRBD2. CDR3 size: 15 residues. In germline, CDR1 is SGHRS, CDR2 YFSETQ. Trimming cost V 4 bases and J 7 bases; bases outside gene matches: 10. The CDR3 spells CASSPGVAGLNEQFF. In DNA, the CDR3 is TGCGCCAGCAGCCCCGGGGTAGCGGGGTTAAATGAGCAGTTCTTC.

This clone was observed a handful of times. The chain joins TRBV30 to TRBJ2-5; no definite D call. V was trimmed by 0 bases and J by 0 bases, leaving 11 bases between them. The CDR3 is 15 residues long. Per the germline V gene, CDR1 is GTSNPN and CDR2 is SVGIG (reference sequence). CDR3 residues: CAWSVRRMYQETQYF. The CDR3 nucleotides read TGTGCCTGGAGTGTACGGCGGATGTACCAAGAGACCCAGTACTTC.

This sequence joins TRBV7-3 and TRBJ2-3, with 12 bases lining up with TRBD1. The V and J ends lost 5 bases and 3 bases, in that order; junction bases with no gene match: 3. Germline V gives CDR1 SGHTA, CDR2 FQGTGA. The CDR3 runs 15 residues. CDR3 residues: CASSKGQGATDTQYF. The CDR3 DNA sequence: TGTGCCAGCAGCAAGGGACAGGGGGCAACAGATACGCAGTATTTT.

V usage is TRBV19 and J usage is TRBJ2-7, with 8 bases that match TRBD1. Losses at the gene ends were 9 bases for V and 7 bases for J; bases not matched to a gene: 17. The CDR3 is 15 amino acids. CDR1 LNHDA and CDR2 SQIVND come from the germline V gene (reference sequence). In nucleotides, the CDR3 is TGTGCCAGCAGGCCAGACAGGGGATTTTTCTCTGAGCAGTACGTC. This translates into CASRPDRGFFSEQYV.